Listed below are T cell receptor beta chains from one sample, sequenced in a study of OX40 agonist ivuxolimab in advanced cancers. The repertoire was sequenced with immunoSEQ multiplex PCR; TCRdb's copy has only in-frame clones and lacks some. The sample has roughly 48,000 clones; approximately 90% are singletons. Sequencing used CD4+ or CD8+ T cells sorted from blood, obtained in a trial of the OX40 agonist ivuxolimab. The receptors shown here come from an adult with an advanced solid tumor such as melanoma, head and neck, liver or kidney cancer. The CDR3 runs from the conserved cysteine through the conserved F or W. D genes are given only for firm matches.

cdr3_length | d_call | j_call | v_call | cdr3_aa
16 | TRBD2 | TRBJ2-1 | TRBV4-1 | CASSHLSGGAHNEQFF
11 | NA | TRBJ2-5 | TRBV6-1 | CASRWGETQYF
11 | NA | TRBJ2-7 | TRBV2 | CASSDSYEQYF
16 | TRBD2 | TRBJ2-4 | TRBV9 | CASSVGTSGDKNIQYF
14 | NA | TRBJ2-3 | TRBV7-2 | CASSPPWMADTQYF
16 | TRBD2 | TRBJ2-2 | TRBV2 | CASRPKVAGVTGELFF
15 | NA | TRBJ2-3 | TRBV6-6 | CASSLSGSSTDTQYF
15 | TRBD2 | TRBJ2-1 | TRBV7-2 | CASSRGGPVLNEQFF
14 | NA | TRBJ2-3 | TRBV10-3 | CAITSGGAADTQYF
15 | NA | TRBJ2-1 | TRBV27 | CASSTGISGRGEQFF
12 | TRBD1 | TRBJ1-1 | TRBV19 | CASRTGNTEAFF
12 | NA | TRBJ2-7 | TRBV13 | CASSNLRAEQYF
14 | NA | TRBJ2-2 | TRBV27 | CASSLSNFAGELFF
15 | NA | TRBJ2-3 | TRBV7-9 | CASSLYSRSTDTQYF
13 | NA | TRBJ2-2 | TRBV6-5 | CASSYYTTGELFF
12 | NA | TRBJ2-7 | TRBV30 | CAWSQRGYEQYF
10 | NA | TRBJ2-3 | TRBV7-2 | CASSSWTQYF
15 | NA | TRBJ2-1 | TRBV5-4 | CASSSDRGGSSEQFF
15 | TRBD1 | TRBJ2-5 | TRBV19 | CASSIDFGQGKTQYF
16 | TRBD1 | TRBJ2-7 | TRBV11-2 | CASSLGQGPKSYEQYF
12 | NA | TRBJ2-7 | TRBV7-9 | CASSLVDYEQYF
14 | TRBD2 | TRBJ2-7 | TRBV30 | CAWSVVAGSYEQYF
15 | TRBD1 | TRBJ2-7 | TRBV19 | CASSPRQGDPYEQYF
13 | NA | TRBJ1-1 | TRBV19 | CASRPVFNTEAFF
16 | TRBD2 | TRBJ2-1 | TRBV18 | CASSPGTSGIYNEQFF
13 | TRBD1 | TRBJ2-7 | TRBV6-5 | CASGQGSPYEQYF
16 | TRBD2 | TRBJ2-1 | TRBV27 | CASSLSSGMTYNEQFF
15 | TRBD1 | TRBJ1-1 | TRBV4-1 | CASSLGQGAINEAFF
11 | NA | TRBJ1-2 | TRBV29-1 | CSGEGAYGYTF
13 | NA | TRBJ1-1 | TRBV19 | CASSPRELDEAFF
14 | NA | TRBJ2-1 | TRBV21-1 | CASTGQGPRCEQFF
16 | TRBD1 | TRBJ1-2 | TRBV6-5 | CASSYAPGQGPDGYTF
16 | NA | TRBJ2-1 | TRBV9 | CASSVEGDYTDNEQFF
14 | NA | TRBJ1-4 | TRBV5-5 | CASSSVGTTEKLFF
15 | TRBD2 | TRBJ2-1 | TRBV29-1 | CSVESRTSVYNEQFF